In its sample, the clone carrying this T cell receptor beta chain was seen a few times. The sample originates from a study of blood T cell repertoires in COVID-19. Assay: immunoSEQ multiplex PCR; the TCRdb copy retains only in-frame clones and omits some. The sample records 250,000 to 300,000 clones, approximately 85% being singletons. The V gene end was trimmed by 6 bases and the J gene end by 2 bases; junction bases not matched to a gene: 4. The CDR3 is 14 residues long. Germline V CDR1 and CDR2: MDHEN, SYDVKM. The V gene is TRBV28, the J gene TRBJ2-7; 10 nucleotides line up with TRBD1. The origin of this receptor is a woman aged 45-59 years who had recovered from COVID-19. The sample consisted of PBMCs or T cells enriched from blood (not recorded which). As DNA, the CDR3 is TGTGCCAGCAGGTCCGGGACAGGGGCCTACGAGCAGTACTTC. Protein: CASRSGTGAYEQYF.